The 29 T cell receptor beta chains listed next were all sequenced from one sample in a study of T cells in tuberculosis. Sample time point: new active TB diagnosis, blood taken before or within 7 days of starting treatment. Some clones are missing from TCRdb's copy, which holds only in-frame ones; the method was immunoSEQ multiplex PCR. The table includes approximately 49,000 clones, 90% to 95% detected once. Source: PBMCs, taken at tuberculosis diagnosis. Every receptor here comes from an adult with tuberculosis.

The chain is built from TRBV6-5 and TRBJ1-6; TRBD1 matches 7 bases. The V gene's germline CDR1 is MNHEY and CDR2 SVGAGI. The V and J ends lost 6 bases and 8 bases, in that order; junction bases with no gene match: 7. The length of the CDR3 is 14 residues. CDR3 region: CASRPGTDDSPLHF. As DNA, the CDR3 is TGTGCCAGCAGGCCCGGGACAGATGATTCACCCCTCCACTTT.

The V call is TRBV6-1, the J call TRBJ2-1; tentatively, D is TRBD2 (5 bases). The CDR3 sequence is 17 residues long. Trimming stripped 4 bases from V and 0 bases from J, with 16 bases between. Per germline, CDR1 MNHNS and CDR2 SASEGT. Here the CDR3 reads CASSVSRASTSYNEQFF. In DNA form, the CDR3 reads TGTGCCAGCAGTGTTTCGCGGGCCAGCACCTCCTACAATGAGCAGTTCTTC.

The rearrangement joins TRBV7-8 to TRBJ2-3; D might be TRBD1 (5 bases). V lost 1 base, J lost 2 bases, and 16 bases lay in between. CDR1 SGHVS and CDR2 FQNEAQ come from the germline V gene. The length of the CDR3 is 17 residues. The CDR3 sequence is CASSLEGSPSPTDTQYF. DNA for the CDR3: TGTGCCAGCAGCTTAGAGGGGTCTCCATCTCCCACAGATACGCAGTATTTT.

The rearrangement links TRBV30 to TRBJ2-2; 8 nucleotides line up with TRBD2. Germline V lookup: CDR1 GTSNPN, CDR2 SVGIG (reference sequence). CDR3 length: 15 amino acids. J lost 6 bases, V lost 0 bases, and 6 bases had no gene match. The DNA of the CDR3 is TGTGCCTGGAGTGTCTACGGGAGGGCCTCCGGGGAGCTGTTTTTT. Residues: CAWSVYGRASGELFF.

The chain joins TRBV7-9 to TRBJ2-7; D call uncertain. This CDR3 is built from 14 residues. V was pared by 2 bases and J by 2 bases, with 10 bases between. CDR1 is SEHNR, CDR2 FQNEAQ, per germline (reference sequence). This CDR3 is CASSLTTGTYEQYF. In DNA, the CDR3 is TGTGCCAGCAGCTTAACGACGGGTACCTACGAGCAGTACTTC.

This rearrangement joins TRBV10-3 to TRBJ1-1, with 10 bases fitting TRBD1. V lost 4 bases and J lost 4; bases outside the gene matches: 6. CDR1 ENHRY and CDR2 SYGVKD come from the germline V gene. The CDR3 sequence is 15 residues long. DNA for the CDR3: TGTGCCATCAGTGGGAGCGGACAGGGGGGCACTGAAGCTTTCTTT. Protein sequence: CAISGSGQGGTEAFF.

The table lists this clone with a count of one. The chain links TRBV14 to TRBJ2-7; TRBD1 agrees at 7 bases. Per the germline V gene, CDR1 is SGHDN and CDR2 is FVKESK. This CDR3 has 13 residues. Unmatched junction bases numbered 5, after V lost 6 bases and J lost 3 bases. CDR3 in amino acids: CASRQTGIYEQYF. Written as DNA, the CDR3 is TGTGCCAGCAGGCAGACAGGGATCTACGAGCAGTACTTC. The full variable domain, with the rest looked up from reference TRBV14 and TRBJ2-7, is EAGVTQFPSHSVIEKGQTVTLRCDPISGHDNLYWYRRVMGKEIKFLLHFVKESKQDESGMPNNRFLAERTGGTYSTLKVQPAELEDSGVYFCASRQTGIYEQYFGPGTRLTVT.

The rearrangement links TRBV28 to TRBJ2-1; 14 positions agree with TRBD2. Trimming at V came to 5 bases and at J to 7 bases, leaving 7 bases not matched to a gene. The CDR3 consists of 16 residues. CDR1 is MDHEN and CDR2 is SYDVKM in the germline V gene. CDR3 sequence reads: CASSRYRLAGGNEQFF. In DNA form, the CDR3 reads TGTGCCAGCAGTAGATATCGACTAGCGGGAGGGAATGAGCAGTTCTTC.

The J gene is TRBJ1-5, the V gene TRBV28; possibly TRBD1 for D (6 bases). V lost 6 bases and J 7 bases, leaving 13 bases between the germline ends. CDR1 and CDR2 from the germline V gene are MDHEN and SYDVKM. The CDR3 length is 13 residues. CDR3 coding DNA: TGTGCCAGCAGGCAACAGGGAGGGCAGCCCCAGCATTTT. It encodes CASRQQGGQPQHF.

J is TRBJ2-7 and V is TRBV28; D is perhaps TRBD1 (6 bases). The CDR3 sequence is 15 residues long. V lost 3 bases, J lost 5 bases, and 17 bases lay in between. Germline V gene lookup returns CDR1 MDHEN and CDR2 SYDVKM. CDR3 residues: CASSLALRAGDEQYF. DNA of the CDR3: TGTGCCAGCAGTTTGGCGCTAAGGGCAGGGGACGAGCAGTACTTC.

The V gene is TRBV28, the J gene TRBJ1-5, with 7 bases aligning to TRBD1. CDR1 is MDHEN and CDR2 is SYDVKM in the germline V gene. The junction had 16 bases not matched to a gene; V was cut back by 6 bases and J by 5 bases. The CDR3 loop spans 17 amino acids. CDR3 in DNA: TGTGCCAGCAGGACAATCTTCCCCACGACAGGGCATCAGCCCCAGCATTTT. It codes for CASRTIFPTTGHQPQHF.

This chain connects TRBV19 to TRBJ1-2, with D possibly being TRBD1 (5 bases). CDR3 length: 13 residues. Germline values: CDR1 LNHDA, CDR2 SQIVND (reference sequence). V dropped 6 bases and J dropped 3 bases, with 11 bases sitting between them. In DNA, the CDR3 is TGTGCCAGTAGCGGGGGATTTCACTATGGCTACACCTTC. Translating gives CASSGGFHYGYTF.

The CDR3 bases are TGTGCCAGCAGCCCGCTTTTCGGGTTAAACTATGGCTACACCTTC. Its protein product is CASSPLFGLNYGYTF. The chain links TRBV27 to TRBJ1-2; D not certain. The CDR3 extends over 15 amino acids. Trimming cost V 6 bases and J 2 bases, with 16 bases left between them. Looked up from germline, CDR1 is MNHEY and CDR2 is SMNVEV (reference sequence).

This clone was seen once. The chain links TRBV30 to TRBJ1-1; D ambiguous. This CDR3 is 13 amino acids long. V lost 0 bases to trimming and J lost 8 bases, with 13 bases between them. CDR1 and CDR2 (germline): GTSNPN, SVGIG (reference sequence). CDR3 DNA: TGTGCCTGGAGTGTACGAGTTGGACTCGAAGCTTTCTTT. Protein: CAWSVRVGLEAFF.

The rearrangement uses TRBV6-5 and TRBJ2-3, with D possibly TRBD2 on 5 matching bases. The CDR3 runs 16 residues. Germline loops: CDR1 MNHEY, CDR2 SVGAGI. V lost 0 bases and J lost 10, with 20 bases in between. The DNA of the CDR3 is TGTGCCAGCAGTTACTCGCCTGCGGGTCCCTCCTGGGCGCAGTATTTT. Encoded protein: CASSYSPAGPSWAQYF.

This chain connects TRBV4-3 to TRBJ2-7, with TRBD1 as a possible D gene (6 bases). V lost 4 bases and J lost 5, with 12 bases in between. From germline, CDR1 is LGHNA and CDR2 YSLEER. CDR3 length: 13 amino acids. CDR3 region: CASSRQTGNEQYF. The CDR3 bases are TGCGCCAGCAGCCGCCAGACAGGCAACGAGCAGTACTTC.

This chain links TRBV7-2 with TRBJ2-3, with 9 bases that match TRBD2. Unmatched junction bases numbered 9, after V lost 0 bases and J lost 8 bases. The germline V gene encodes CDR1 SGHTA and CDR2 FQGNSA. The CDR3 consists of 16 residues. The CDR3 DNA follows: TGTGCCAGCAGCTTAGCGGCGAGCGGGAGGTCCGGTACGCAGTATTTT. It specifies CASSLAASGRSGTQYF.

This sequence joins TRBV27 and TRBJ2-7; 12 positions match TRBD1. The CDR3 covers 14 residues. Trimming took 3 bases from V and 6 from J; bases not matched to a gene: 3. Germline V gene lookup returns CDR1 MNHEY and CDR2 SMNVEV (reference sequence). CDR3 in amino acids: CASSFGTGGGEQYF. DNA for the CDR3: TGTGCCAGCAGTTTTGGGACAGGGGGCGGCGAGCAGTACTTC.

The chain combines TRBV5-4 with TRBJ2-3; TRBD1 matches at 7 bases. After removal of 4 bases from V and 6 bases from J, the junction contained 5 bases not matched to a gene. The CDR3 has 13 amino acids. The V gene's germline CDR1 is SGHNT and CDR2 YYREEE (reference sequence). CDR3 DNA sequence: TGTGCCAGCAGCGTACAGGGGACCGATACGCAGTATTTT. It specifies CASSVQGTDTQYF. The full variable domain, rest sourced from reference TRBV5-4 and TRBJ2-3, is ETGVTQSPTHLIKTRGQQVTLRCSSQSGHNTVSWYQQALGQGPQFIFQYYREEENGRGNFPPRFSGLQFPNYSSELNVNALELDDSALYLCASSVQGTDTQYFGPGTRLTVL.

The chain links TRBV28 to TRBJ1-5, with no clear D. The CDR3 runs to 14 residues. Germline V gene data show CDR1 as MDHEN and CDR2 as SYDVKM. V was shortened by 6 bases and J by 1 base, with 10 bases between the two germline ends. The CDR3 reads CASRGGWSNQPQHF. CDR3 DNA sequence: TGTGCCAGCAGGGGAGGTTGGAGCAATCAGCCCCAGCATTTT.

V is TRBV7-6 and J is TRBJ2-3; TRBD2 might be the D (6 bases). CDR3 length: 14 amino acids. V was pared by 3 bases and J by 1 base, with 8 bases between. Germline V gives CDR1 SGHVS, CDR2 FNYEAQ. CDR3 region: CASSFPSGTDTQYF. The CDR3 DNA is TGTGCCAGCAGCTTTCCTAGCGGCACAGATACGCAGTATTTT.

This chain links TRBV14 with TRBJ2-1, with 10 bases fitting TRBD2. J was trimmed by 9 bases and V by 4 bases; bases with no gene match: 9. The CDR3 sequence is 15 residues long. Germline values: CDR1 SGHDN, CDR2 FVKESK. The CDR3 loop is CASSPLAGDRSEQFF. DNA of the CDR3: TGTGCCAGCAGCCCCCTAGCGGGAGATAGGAGTGAGCAGTTCTTC.

V gene TRBV6-5 combines with J gene TRBJ2-5, with 9 bases matching TRBD1. The CDR3 covers 16 residues. Germline V lookup: CDR1 MNHEY, CDR2 SVGAGI. V gave up 0 bases and J gave up 5 bases; unmatched junction bases: 7. The CDR3, as DNA: TGTGCCAGCAGTTACTCGGGGGACAGGGTTTGGGAGACCCAGTACTTC. This encodes CASSYSGDRVWETQYF.

V gene TRBV27 combines with J gene TRBJ2-6, with a possible D match to TRBD1 (5 bases). Germline values: CDR1 MNHEY, CDR2 SMNVEV (reference sequence). V gave up 2 bases and J gave up 0 bases, with 20 bases separating them. This CDR3 spans 20 amino acids. DNA for the CDR3: TGTGCCAGCAGTTTAACCAGGGTGGGTCAGTTTAGCTCTGGGGCCAACGTCCTGACTTTC. It encodes CASSLTRVGQFSSGANVLTF.

The genes are TRBV4-1 and TRBJ2-6, with D uncertain. Germline values: CDR1 MGHRA, CDR2 YSYEKL. This CDR3 contains 16 residues. V was pared by 4 bases and J by 0 bases, with 10 bases between. The CDR3, as DNA: TGCGCCAGCAGCCTTCCTTTTCGCTCTGGGGCCAACGTCCTGACTTTC. The encoded protein is CASSLPFRSGANVLTF.

The chain has TRBV30 and TRBJ2-3; a weak D match, TRBD2 (5 bases). The CDR3 covers 15 residues. The germline V gene encodes CDR1 GTSNPN and CDR2 SVGIG (reference sequence). Trimming removed 2 bases at V and 0 bases at J, with 12 bases between. The CDR3 region is CAWSPRRTSTDTQYF. CDR3 bases: TGTGCCTGGAGTCCGAGGAGGACTAGCACAGATACGCAGTATTTT.

The gene calls are TRBV6-1 and TRBJ2-7; a weak D match, TRBD1 (5 bases). The germline gives CDR1 MNHNS, CDR2 SASEGT. V lost 0 bases to trimming and J lost 3 bases, with 15 bases between them. This CDR3 region has 16 residues. CDR3 amino acids: CASSEASATVDYEQYF. CDR3 bases: TGTGCCAGCAGTGAAGCCTCAGCGACAGTTGACTACGAGCAGTACTTC.

The CDR3 loop reads CAISGTGSGELFF. The CDR3 DNA reads as TGTGCCATCAGTGGAACAGGGTCCGGGGAGCTGTTTTTT. The chain combines TRBV10-3 with TRBJ2-2; D possibly corresponds to TRBD1 (6 bases). The CDR3 is 13 residues long. Trimming took 4 bases from V and 6 from J, leaving 9 bases between them. Germline CDR1 ENHRY, CDR2 SYGVKD.

The chain couples TRBV5-1 to TRBJ2-1; TRBD2 is a possible D gene (5 bases). Germline V gene data show CDR1 as SGHRS and CDR2 as YFSETQ. The CDR3 spans 15 residues. V shed 4 bases and J shed 5 bases, with 16 bases lying between them. The CDR3 nucleotides are TGCGCCAGCAGCGGAACTAGTAAGCACAACAATGAGCAGTTCTTC. This gives the protein CASSGTSKHNNEQFF. The full variable domain, completed using reference TRBV5-1 and TRBJ2-1, is KAGVTQTPRYLIKTRGQQVTLSCSPISGHRSVSWYQQTPGQGLQFLFEYFSETQRNKGNFPGRFSGRQFSNSRSEMNVSTLELGDSALYLCASSGTSKHNNEQFFGPGTRLTVL.